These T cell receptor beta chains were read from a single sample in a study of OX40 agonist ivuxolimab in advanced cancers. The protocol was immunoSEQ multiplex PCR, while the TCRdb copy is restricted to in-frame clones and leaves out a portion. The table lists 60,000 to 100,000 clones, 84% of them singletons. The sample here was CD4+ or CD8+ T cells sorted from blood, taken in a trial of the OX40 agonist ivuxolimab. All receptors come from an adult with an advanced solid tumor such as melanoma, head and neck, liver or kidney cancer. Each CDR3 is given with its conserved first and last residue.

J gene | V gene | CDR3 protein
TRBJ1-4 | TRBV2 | CASTERGRYEKLFF
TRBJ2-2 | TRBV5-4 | CASSLRDRGAGELFF
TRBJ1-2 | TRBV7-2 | CASSLDANYGYTF
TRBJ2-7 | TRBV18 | CASSPSRTGGREQYF
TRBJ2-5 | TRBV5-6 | CASSTQGAETQYF
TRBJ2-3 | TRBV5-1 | CASSPSGGSGADTQYF
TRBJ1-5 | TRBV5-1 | CASSLEGHSNQPQHF
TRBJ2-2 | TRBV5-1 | CASSSAGTGGSDWFSGELFF
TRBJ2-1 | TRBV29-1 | CSVDQTSGGYNNEQFF
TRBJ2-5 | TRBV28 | CASSWLGQGIAETQYF
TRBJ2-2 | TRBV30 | CAWKVWTSPSNTGELFF
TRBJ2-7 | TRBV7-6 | CASSLGTGYYEQYF
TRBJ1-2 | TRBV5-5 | CASSLGDGPYGYTF
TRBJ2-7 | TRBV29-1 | CSGSVAGEQYF
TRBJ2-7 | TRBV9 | CASSVAAENGFYEQYF
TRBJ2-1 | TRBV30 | CAWSSPSGSKSYNEQFF
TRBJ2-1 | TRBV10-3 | CAISDLSSYNEQFF
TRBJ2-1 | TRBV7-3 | CASSRGLAGNEQFF
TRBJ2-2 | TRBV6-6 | CASSLRTGGSGELFF
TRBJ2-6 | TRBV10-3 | CAISESARLDSGANVLTF
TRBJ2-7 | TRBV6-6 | CASSRSARRASEQYF
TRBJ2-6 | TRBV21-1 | CASSKGLSGANVLTF
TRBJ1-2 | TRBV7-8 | CASSVDGVGYGYTF
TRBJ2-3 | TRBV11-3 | CASSRSGTSATTDTQYF
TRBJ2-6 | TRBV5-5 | CASSGTGLGANVLTF
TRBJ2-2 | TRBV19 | CASSIFSSRGDTGELFF
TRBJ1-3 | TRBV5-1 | CASSLGPTGSGNTIYF
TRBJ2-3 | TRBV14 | CASSPRGLRSGTDTQYF
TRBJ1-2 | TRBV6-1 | CASSDSGLANYGYTF
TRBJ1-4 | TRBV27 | CASRGNEKLFF
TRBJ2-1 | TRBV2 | CASSAQRGDYNEQFF
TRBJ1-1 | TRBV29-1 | CSVEVRGAHTEAFF
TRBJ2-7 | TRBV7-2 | CASSLAGAGGGEQYF
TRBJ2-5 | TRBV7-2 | CASSLRPPRPQETQYF
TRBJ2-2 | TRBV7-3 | CASSHPGLNTGELFF
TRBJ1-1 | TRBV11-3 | CASSLTGNSNTEAFF
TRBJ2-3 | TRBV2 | CASTVFLKDTQYF
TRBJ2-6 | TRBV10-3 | CAVRASPGANVLTF
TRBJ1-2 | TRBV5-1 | CASSLDADGNYGYTF
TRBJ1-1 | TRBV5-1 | CASSSGGGYTEAFF
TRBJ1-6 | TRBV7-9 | CASSLGQASPLHF
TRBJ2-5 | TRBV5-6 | CASSRGSETQYF
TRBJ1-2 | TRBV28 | CASSLGGEFNYGYTF
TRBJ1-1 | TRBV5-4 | CASSLTGRQTNTEAFF
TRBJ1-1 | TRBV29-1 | CSVSGNLNTEAFF
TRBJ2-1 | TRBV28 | CASKLAGGYYNEQFF
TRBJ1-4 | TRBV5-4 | CASSLQGANEKLFF
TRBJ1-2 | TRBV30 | CAWWGTLGYTF
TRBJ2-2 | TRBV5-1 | CASSLGPLGDTGELFF
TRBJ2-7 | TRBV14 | CASSPLGHFSDYEQYF
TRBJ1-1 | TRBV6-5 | CASSYDPRGTEAFF